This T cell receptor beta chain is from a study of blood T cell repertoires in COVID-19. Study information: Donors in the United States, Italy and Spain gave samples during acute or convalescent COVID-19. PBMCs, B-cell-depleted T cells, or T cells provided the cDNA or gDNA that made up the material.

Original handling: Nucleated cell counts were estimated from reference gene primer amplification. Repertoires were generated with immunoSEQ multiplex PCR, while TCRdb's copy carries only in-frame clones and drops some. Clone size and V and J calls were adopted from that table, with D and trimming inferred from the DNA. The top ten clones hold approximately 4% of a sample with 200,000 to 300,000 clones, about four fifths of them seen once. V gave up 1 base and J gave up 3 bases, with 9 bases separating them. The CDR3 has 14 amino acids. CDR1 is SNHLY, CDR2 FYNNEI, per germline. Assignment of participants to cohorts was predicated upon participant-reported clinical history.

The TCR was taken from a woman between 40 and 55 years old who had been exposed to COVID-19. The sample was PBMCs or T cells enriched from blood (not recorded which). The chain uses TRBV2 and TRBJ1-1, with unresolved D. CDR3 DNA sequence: TGTGCCAGCAGTGAAGACAGAGGGTACACTGAAGCTTTCTTT. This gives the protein CASSEDRGYTEAFF.